This paragraph reports one T cell receptor (beta chain). The CDR3 extends over 22 amino acids. Germline V gene data show CDR1 as MGHRA and CDR2 as YSYEKL. The V end lost 0 bases, the J end lost 6 bases, and 36 bases lay between the germline ends. Data came from immunoSEQ multiplex PCR; TCRdb stores just in-frame clones and leaves some out. The data hold about 83,000 clones, with about nine tenths observed a single time. This specimen comes from a study of blood T cell repertoires in COVID-19. On the study more broadly: PBMCs, B-cell-depleted T cells, or T cells were the source of the cDNA or gDNA that made up the material.

Sequencing was carried out using peripheral blood. V usage is TRBV4-1 and J usage is TRBJ2-7, with D possibly being TRBD2 (7 bases). This TCR derives from an elderly woman with active or convalescent COVID-19. CDR3 in amino acids: CASSQEWGGVVMVSIQGSEQYF. The CDR3 DNA sequence: TGCGCCAGCAGCCAAGAATGGGGGGGCGTCGTCATGGTGTCCATACAGGGAAGCGAGCAGTACTTC.